This T cell receptor beta chain was recorded in a study of cytomegalovirus exposure and HLA in healthy donors. Whole-study context: Inside one of the first data releases sat about 85 million unique TCRs taken from HLA-typed donors. General observations from the study: An analysis done earlier found most TCR beta V segments productive about 87% or about 30% of the time. Later analysis suggested most CMV-associated TCR beta chains were HLA-restricted.

The PCR ran on 60 Vbeta and 13 Jbeta primers. Libraries were prepared by immunoSEQ multiplex PCR; TCRdb keeps only in-frame clonotypes and omits some of them. The sample gives 120,000 to 150,000 clones, 75% to 90% of which show up once; 1.2% is in the top ten. Of note for this clone: Its antigen is currently unknown.

CDR3 size: 14 residues. V shed 8 bases, J shed 4 bases, and the junction held 6 bases outside the gene matches. CDR1 is SNHLY, CDR2 FYNNEI, per germline. The donors (healthy individuals) were bone marrow donors. The material sequenced was PBMCs. The gene calls are TRBV2 and TRBJ1-1; TRBD1 matches 11 bases. The clonotype comes from a female donor in good health and CMV-seronegative. DNA for the CDR3: TGTGCCAGCGGGGAGGACAGGGGGCTCACTGAAGCTTTCTTT. The encoded protein is CASGEDRGLTEAFF.